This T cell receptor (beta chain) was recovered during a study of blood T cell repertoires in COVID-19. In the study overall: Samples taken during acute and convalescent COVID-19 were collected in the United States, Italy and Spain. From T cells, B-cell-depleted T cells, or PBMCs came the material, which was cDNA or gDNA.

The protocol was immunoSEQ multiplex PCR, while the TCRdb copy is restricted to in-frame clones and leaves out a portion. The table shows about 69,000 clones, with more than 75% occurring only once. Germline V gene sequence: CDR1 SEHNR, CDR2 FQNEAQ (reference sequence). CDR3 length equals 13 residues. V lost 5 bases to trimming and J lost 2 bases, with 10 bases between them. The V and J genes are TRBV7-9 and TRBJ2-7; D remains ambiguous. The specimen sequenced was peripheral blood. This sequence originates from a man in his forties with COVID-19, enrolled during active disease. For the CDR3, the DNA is TGTGCCAGCAGCCCCCCGTTCGCCTACGAGCAGTACTTC. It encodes CASSPPFAYEQYF.